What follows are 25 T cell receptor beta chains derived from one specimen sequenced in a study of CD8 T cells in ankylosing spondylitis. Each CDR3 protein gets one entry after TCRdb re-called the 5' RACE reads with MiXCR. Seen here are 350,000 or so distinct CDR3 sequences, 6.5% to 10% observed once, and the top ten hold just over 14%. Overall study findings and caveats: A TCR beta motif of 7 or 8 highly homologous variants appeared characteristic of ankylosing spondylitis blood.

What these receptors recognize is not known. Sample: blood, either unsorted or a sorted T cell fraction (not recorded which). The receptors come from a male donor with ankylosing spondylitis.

The CDR3 region has the DNA TGTGCCAGCCGCAGGACGTCCACGGAAGCTTTCTTT. Its protein is CASRRTSTEAFF. The chain couples TRBV19 to TRBJ1-1, with D hard to call. The CDR3 has 12 amino acids. Germline-derived CDR1 and CDR2 are LNHDA and SQIVND (reference sequence). V was pared by 9 bases and J by 8 bases, with 16 bases between.

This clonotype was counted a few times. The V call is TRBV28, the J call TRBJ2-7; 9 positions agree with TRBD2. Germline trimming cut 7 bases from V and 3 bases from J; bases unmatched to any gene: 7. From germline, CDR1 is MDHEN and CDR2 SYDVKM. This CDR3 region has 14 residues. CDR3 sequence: CASTPAGGLYEQYF. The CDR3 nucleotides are TGTGCCAGCACACCCGCGGGAGGGCTCTACGAGCAGTACTTC.

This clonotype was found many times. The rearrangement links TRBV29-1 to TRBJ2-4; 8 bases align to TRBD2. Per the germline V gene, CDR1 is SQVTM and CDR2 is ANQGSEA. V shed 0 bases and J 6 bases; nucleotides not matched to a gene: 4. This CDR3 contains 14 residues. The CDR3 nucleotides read TGCAGCGTTGAAGATCCGGGAGGGGGAAACATTCAGTACTTC. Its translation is CSVEDPGGGNIQYF.

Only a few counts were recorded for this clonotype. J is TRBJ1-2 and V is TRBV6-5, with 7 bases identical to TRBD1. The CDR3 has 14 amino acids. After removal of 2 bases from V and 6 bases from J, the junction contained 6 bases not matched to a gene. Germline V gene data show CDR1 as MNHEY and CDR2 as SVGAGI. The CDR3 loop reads CASSYPGTENGYTF. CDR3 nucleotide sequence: TGTGCCAGCAGTTACCCCGGGACAGAGAATGGCTACACCTTC.

The CDR3 coding sequence is TGTGCCATCAGTGAGCGGTCCCTCCTCACAGATACGCAGTATTTT. This codes for CAISERSLLTDTQYF. This chain connects TRBV10-3 to TRBJ2-3, with unresolved D. V lost 2 bases, J lost 2 bases, and 11 bases lay in between. Germline assignment: CDR1 ENHRY and CDR2 SYGVKD. The CDR3 is made up of 15 amino acids.

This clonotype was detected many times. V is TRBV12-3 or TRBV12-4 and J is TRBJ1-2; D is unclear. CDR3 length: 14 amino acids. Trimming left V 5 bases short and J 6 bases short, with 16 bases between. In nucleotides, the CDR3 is TGTGCCAGCAGTCCCGAGGGCGGTGCCGATGGCTACACCTTC. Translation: CASSPEGGADGYTF.

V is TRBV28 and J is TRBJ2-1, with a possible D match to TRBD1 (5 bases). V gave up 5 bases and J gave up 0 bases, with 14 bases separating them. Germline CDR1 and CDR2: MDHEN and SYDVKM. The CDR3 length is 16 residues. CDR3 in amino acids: CASSQIQAVSYNEQFF. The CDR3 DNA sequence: TGTGCCAGCAGTCAGATACAGGCCGTCTCCTACAATGAGCAGTTCTTC.

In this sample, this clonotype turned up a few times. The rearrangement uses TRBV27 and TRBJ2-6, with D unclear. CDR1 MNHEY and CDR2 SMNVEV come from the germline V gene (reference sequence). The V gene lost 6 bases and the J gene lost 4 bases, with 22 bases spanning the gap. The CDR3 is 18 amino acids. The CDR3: CASRISYLGSMGANVLTF. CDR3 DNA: TGTGCCAGCAGAATCAGCTACCTCGGGTCTATGGGGGCCAACGTCCTGACTTTC. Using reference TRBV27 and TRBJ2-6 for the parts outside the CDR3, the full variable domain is EAQVTQNPRYLITVTGKKLTVTCSQNMNHEYMSWYRQDPGLGLRQIYYSMNVEVTDKGDVPEGYKVSRKEKRNFPLILESPSPNQTSLYFCASRISYLGSMGANVLTFGAGSRLTVL.

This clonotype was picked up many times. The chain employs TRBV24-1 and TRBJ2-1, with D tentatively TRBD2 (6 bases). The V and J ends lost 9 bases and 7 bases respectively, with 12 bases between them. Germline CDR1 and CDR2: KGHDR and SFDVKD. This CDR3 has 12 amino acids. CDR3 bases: TGTGCCACCGGGGGGACCGTGAATGAGCAGTTCTTC. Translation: CATGGTVNEQFF.

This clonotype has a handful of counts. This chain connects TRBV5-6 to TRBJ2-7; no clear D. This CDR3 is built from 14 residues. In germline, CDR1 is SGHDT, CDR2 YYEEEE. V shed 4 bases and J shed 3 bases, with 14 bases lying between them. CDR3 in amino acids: CASSGTNAVYEQYF. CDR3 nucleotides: TGTGCCAGCAGCGGAACAAATGCGGTCTACGAGCAGTACTTC.

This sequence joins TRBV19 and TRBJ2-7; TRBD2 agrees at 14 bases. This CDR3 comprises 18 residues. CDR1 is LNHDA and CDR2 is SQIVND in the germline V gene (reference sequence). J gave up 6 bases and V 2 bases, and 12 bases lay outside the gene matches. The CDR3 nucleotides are TGTGCCAGTAGTATAAGGGGGACTGGACTAGCGGGAGGAACCGAGCAGTACTTC. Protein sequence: CASSIRGTGLAGGTEQYF.

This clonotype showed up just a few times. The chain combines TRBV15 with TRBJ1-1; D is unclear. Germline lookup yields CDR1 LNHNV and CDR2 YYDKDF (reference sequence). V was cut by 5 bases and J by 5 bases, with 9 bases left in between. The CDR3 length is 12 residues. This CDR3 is CATSRVWTEAFF. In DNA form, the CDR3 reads TGTGCCACCAGCCGGGTATGGACTGAAGCTTTCTTT.

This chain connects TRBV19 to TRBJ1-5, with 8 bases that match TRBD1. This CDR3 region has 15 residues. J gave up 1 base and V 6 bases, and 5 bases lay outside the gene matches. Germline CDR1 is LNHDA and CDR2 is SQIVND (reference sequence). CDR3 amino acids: CASRRTGNSNQPQHF. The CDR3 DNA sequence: TGTGCCAGTAGGCGGACAGGGAACAGCAATCAGCCCCAGCATTTT.

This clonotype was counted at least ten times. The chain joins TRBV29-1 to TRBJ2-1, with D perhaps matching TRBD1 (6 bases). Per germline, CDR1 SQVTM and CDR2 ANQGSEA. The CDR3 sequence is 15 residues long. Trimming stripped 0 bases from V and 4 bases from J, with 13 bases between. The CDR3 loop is CSVEERTAVYNEQFF. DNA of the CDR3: TGCAGCGTTGAAGAGCGGACAGCCGTTTACAATGAGCAGTTCTTC.

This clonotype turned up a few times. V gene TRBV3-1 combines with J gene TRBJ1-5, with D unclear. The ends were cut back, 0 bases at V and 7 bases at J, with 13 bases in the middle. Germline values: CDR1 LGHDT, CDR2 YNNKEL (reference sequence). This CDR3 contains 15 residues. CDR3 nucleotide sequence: TGTGCCAGCAGCCAAGAGTACAACCATCAACAGCCCCAGCATTTT. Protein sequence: CASSQEYNHQQPQHF.

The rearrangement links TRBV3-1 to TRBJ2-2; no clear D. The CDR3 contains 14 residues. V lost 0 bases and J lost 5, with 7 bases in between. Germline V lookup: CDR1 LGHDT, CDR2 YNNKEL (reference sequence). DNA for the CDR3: TGTGCCAGCAGCCAAGATAACCCGACCGGGGAGCTGTTTTTT. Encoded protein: CASSQDNPTGELFF. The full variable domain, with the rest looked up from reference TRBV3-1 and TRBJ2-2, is DTAVSQTPKYLVTQMGNDKSIKCEQNLGHDTMYWYKQDSKKFLKIMFSYNNKELIINETVPNRFSPKSPDKAHLNLHINSLELGDSAVYFCASSQDNPTGELFFGEGSRLTVL.

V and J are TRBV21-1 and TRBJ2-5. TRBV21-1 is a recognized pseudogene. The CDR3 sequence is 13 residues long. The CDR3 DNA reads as TGTGCCAGCAGTGGAACAAGGTTTGAGACCCAGTACTTC. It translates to CASSGTRFETQYF.

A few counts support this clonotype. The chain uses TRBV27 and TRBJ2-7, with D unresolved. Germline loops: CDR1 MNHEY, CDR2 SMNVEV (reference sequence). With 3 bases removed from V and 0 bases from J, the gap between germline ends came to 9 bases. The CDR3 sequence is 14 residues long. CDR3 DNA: TGTGCCAGCAGTTTGGGTCAGCTCTCCTACGAGCAGTACTTC. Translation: CASSLGQLSYEQYF.

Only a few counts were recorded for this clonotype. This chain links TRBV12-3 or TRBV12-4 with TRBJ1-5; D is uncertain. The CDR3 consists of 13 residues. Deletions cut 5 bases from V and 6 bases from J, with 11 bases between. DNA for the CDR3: TGTGCCAGCAGTCGTGGTTCGCGTCAGCCCCAGCATTTT. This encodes CASSRGSRQPQHF.

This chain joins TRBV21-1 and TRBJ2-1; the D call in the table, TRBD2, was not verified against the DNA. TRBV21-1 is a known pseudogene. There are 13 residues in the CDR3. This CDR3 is CASSKAPGGEQFF. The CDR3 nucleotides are TGTGCCAGCAGCAAAGCTCCGGGCGGGGAACAGTTCTTC.

CDR3 nucleotides: TGTGCCAGCAGCCAAGATGCGGGAGGCAGCTACAATGAGCAGTTCTTC. Amino acid sequence: CASSQDAGGSYNEQFF. This chain uses TRBV3-1 with TRBJ2-1; TRBD2 matches 8 bases. The CDR3 is 16 amino acids. Germline V gives CDR1 LGHDT, CDR2 YNNKEL (reference sequence). Trimming cost V 0 bases and J 3 bases; bases outside gene matches: 4.

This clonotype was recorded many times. CDR3 nucleotide sequence: TGCAGCGTTGTACAGCTGAACACTGAAGCTTTCTTT. It specifies CSVVQLNTEAFF. The genes are TRBV29-1 and TRBJ1-1; no clear D. CDR1 is SQVTM and CDR2 is ANQGSEA in the germline V gene. V lost 4 bases, J lost 0 bases, and 6 bases lay in between. The CDR3 loop spans 12 amino acids.

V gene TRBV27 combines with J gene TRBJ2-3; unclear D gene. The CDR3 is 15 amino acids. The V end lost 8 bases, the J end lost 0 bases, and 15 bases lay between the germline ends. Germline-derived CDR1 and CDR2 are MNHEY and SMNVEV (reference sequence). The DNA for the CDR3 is TGTGCCAGCCGGATGGCACCCGCTAGCACAGATACGCAGTATTTT. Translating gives CASRMAPASTDTQYF.

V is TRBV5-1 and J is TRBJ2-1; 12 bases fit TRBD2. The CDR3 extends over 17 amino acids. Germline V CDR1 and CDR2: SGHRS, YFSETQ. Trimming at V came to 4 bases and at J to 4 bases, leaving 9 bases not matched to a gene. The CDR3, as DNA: TGCGCCAGCAGCAACGCCGGACTAGCGGGAAGATACAATGAGCAGTTCTTC. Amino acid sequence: CASSNAGLAGRYNEQFF.

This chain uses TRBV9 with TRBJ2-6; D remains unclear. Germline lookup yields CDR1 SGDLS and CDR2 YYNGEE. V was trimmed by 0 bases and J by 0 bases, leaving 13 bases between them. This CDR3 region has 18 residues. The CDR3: CASSVDVVPPSGANVLTF. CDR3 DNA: TGTGCCAGCAGCGTAGATGTGGTTCCTCCCTCTGGGGCCAACGTCCTGACTTTC.